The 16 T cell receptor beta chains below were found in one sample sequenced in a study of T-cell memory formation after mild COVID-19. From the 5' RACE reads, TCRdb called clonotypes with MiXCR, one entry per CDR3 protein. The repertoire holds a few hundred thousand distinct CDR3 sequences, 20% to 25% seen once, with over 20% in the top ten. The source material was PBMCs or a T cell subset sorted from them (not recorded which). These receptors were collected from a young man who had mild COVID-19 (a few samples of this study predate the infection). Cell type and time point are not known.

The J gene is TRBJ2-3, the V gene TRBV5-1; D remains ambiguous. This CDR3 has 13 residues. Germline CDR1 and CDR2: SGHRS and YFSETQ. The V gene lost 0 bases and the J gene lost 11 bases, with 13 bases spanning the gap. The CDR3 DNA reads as TGCGCCAGCAGCTTGGCGGATGACCGTCGGCAGTATTTT. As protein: CASSLADDRRQYF.

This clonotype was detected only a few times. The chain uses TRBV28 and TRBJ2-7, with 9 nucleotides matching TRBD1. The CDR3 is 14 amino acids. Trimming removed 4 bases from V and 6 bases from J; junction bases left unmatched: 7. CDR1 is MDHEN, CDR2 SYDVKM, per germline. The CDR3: CASSYLRDRVEQYV. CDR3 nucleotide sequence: TGTGCCAGCAGTTATCTCCGGGACAGGGTCGAGCAGTACGTC.

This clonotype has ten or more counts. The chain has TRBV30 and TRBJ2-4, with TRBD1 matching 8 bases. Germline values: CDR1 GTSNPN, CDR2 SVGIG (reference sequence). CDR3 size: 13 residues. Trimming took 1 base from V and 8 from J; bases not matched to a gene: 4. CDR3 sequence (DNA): TGTGCCTGGAGTGCAGGGGGCAGGGACATTCAGTACTTC. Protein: CAWSAGGRDIQYF.

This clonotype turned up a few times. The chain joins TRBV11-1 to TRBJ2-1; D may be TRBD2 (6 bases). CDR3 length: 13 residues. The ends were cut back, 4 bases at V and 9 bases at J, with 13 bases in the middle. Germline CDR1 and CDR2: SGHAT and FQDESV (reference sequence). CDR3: CASSSGTVGEQFF. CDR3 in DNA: TGTGCCAGCAGCTCCGGGACTGTCGGTGAGCAGTTCTTC.

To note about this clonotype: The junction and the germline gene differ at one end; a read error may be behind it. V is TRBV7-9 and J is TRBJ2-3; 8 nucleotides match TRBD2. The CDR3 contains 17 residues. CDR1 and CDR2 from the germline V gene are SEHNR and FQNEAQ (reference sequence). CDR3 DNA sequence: TGTGCCGGCAGCTCGACACGAGCGGGGGCCTCCACAGATACGCAGTATTTT. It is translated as CAGSSTRAGASTDTQYF.

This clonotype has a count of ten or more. This CDR3 reads CASSRDRGRTDTQYF. In DNA form, the CDR3 reads TGTGCCAGCAGCAGGGACAGGGGGCGCACAGATACGCAGTATTTT. The chain has TRBV7-2 and TRBJ2-3; 12 bases line up with TRBD1. Trimming took 5 bases from V and 1 from J; bases not matched to a gene: 1. There are 15 residues in the CDR3. CDR1 is SGHTA, CDR2 FQGNSA, per germline.

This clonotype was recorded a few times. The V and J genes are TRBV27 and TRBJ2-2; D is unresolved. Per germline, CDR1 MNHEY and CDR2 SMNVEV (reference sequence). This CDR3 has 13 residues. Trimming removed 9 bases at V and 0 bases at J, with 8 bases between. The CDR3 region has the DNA TGTGCCAGTAAGGGTGCGAACACCGGGGAGCTGTTTTTT. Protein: CASKGANTGELFF.

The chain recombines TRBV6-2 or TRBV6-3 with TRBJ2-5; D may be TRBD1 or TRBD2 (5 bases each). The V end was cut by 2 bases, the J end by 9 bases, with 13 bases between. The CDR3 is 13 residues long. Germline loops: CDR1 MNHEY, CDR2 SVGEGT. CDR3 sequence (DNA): TGTGCCAGCAGTTACAGGGGACGAGGCCCCCAGTACTTC. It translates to CASSYRGRGPQYF.

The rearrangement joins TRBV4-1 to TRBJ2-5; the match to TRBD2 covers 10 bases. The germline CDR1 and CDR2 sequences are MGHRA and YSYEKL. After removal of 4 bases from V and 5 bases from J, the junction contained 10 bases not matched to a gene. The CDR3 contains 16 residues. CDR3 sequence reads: CASSPFASGGWETQYF. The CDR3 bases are TGCGCCAGCAGCCCCTTCGCTAGCGGGGGCTGGGAGACCCAGTACTTC.

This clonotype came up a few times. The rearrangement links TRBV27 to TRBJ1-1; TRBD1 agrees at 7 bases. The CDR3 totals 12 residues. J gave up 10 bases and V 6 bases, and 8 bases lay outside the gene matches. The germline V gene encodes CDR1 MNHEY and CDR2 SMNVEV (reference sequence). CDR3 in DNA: TGTGCCAGCAGCTCGACAGGGAGGGGAGCTTTCTTT. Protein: CASSSTGRGAFF.

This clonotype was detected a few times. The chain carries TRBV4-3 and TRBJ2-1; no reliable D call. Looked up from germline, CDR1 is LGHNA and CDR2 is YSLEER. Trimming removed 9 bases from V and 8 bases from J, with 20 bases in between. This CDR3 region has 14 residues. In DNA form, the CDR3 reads TGCGCCAGTTCCCAAATCCCCCAAGATCATGAGCAGTTCTTC. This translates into CASSQIPQDHEQFF.

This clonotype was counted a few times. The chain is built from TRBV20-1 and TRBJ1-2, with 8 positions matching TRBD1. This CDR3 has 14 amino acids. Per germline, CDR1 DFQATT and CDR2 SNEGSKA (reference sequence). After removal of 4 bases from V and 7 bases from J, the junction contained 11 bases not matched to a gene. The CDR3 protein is CSATPPGQDGGYTF. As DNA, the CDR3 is TGCAGTGCTACCCCCCCGGGACAGGATGGTGGCTACACCTTC.

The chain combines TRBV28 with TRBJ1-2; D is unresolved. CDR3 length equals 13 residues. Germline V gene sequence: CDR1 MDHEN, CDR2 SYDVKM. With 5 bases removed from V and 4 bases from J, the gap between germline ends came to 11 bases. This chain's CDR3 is CASSPDTVYGYTF. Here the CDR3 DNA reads TGTGCCAGCAGTCCCGACACCGTCTATGGCTACACCTTC.

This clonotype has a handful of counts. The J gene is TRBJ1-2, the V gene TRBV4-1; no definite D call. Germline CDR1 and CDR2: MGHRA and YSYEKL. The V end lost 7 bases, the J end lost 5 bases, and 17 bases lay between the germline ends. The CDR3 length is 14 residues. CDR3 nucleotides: TGCGCCAGCACCCACCCAGGAGGGCGTTATGGCTACACCTTC. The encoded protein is CASTHPGGRYGYTF.

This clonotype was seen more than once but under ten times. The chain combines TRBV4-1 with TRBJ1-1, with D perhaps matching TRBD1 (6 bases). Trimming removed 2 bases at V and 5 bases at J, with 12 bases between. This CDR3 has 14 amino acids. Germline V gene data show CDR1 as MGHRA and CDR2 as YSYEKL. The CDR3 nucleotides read TGCGCCAGCAGCCAACTCAGGGGAGAGACTGAAGCTTTCTTT. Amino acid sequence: CASSQLRGETEAFF.

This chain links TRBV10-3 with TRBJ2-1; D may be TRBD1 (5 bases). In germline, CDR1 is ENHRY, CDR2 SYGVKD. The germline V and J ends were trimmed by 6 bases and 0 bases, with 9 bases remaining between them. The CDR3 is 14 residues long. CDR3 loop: CAISQGGSYNEQFF. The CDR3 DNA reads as TGTGCCATCAGCCAGGGTGGCTCCTACAATGAGCAGTTCTTC.